In this sample, the clone carrying this T cell receptor (beta chain) turned up many times. No antigen is known for it. As the method for making TCR beta libraries, quantitative 5'-RACE with molecular barcodes was used. TCRdb fed the 5' RACE reads into MiXCR, producing one record per CDR3 protein. The sample holds about 800,000 distinct CDR3 sequences, roughly 10% seen once. The sample comes from a study of CD8 T cells in ankylosing spondylitis. Overall study findings and caveats: Characteristic of ankylosing spondylitis blood, it appeared, was a TCR beta motif comprising eight highly homologous variants. Clones tied to disease were said to be significantly enriched in matched ankylosing spondylitis synovial fluid.

The germline gives CDR1 SGHTA, CDR2 FQGNSA. The CDR3 extends over 15 amino acids. Trimming left V 3 bases short and J 1 base short, with 13 bases between. The clonotype originates from a male donor with ankylosing spondylitis. This chain links TRBV7-2 with TRBJ2-7, with D tentatively TRBD1 (5 bases). Sequenced material: blood, either unsorted or a sorted T cell fraction (not recorded which). The CDR3 region has the DNA TGTGCCAGCAGCTTCCGGATAGGGGAATCCTACGAGCAGTACTTC. This translates into CASSFRIGESYEQYF.